This is a list of T cell receptor beta chains from one sample in a study of beta chain features in type 1 diabetes. Only in-frame clones appear in the TCRdb table, and some are missing; sequencing was by immunoSEQ multiplex PCR. This sample has 970,000 or so clones, with about a sixth found just once. The specimen sequenced was naive CD4+ T cells from blood. The source is a young woman in good health. Both conserved end residues are part of each CDR3. D genes are given only for firm matches. Expanded clones are given a class, and other clones once, few, many or no size at all.

D: TRBD2; J: TRBJ2-2; V: TRBV29-1; size: .; DNA: TGCAGCGCCGGGAAAGCGGGAGGTGGCACCGGGGAGCTGTTTTTT; CDR3: CSAGKAGGGTGELFF
D: TRBD2; J: TRBJ2-7; V: TRBV7-2; size: .; DNA: TGTGCCAGCAGCTTAGTTAGTAGCGGGACCTACGAGCAGTACTTC; CDR3: CASSLVSSGTYEQYF
D: TRBD1; J: TRBJ2-7; V: TRBV6-5; size: .; DNA: TGTGCCACGAGATACGGGACAGCCTCCTACGAGCAGTACTTC; CDR3: CATRYGTASYEQYF
D: TRBD2; J: TRBJ2-1; V: TRBV4-3; size: few; DNA: TGCGCCAGCAGCCTGGGGACTAGCGGGAGGGCCTCCTCCTACAATGAGCAGTTCTTC; CDR3: CASSLGTSGRASSYNEQFF
D: .; J: TRBJ2-3; V: TRBV5-1; size: .; DNA: TGCGCCAGCAGCTTGTCCAGCACAGATACGCAGTATTTT; CDR3: CASSLSSTDTQYF
D: TRBD2; J: TRBJ2-1; V: TRBV4-2; size: .; DNA: TGTGCCAGCAGCCGGGAACTAGCGGGATACAATGAGCAGTTCTTC; CDR3: CASSRELAGYNEQFF
D: .; J: TRBJ1-4; V: TRBV7-2; size: few; DNA: TGTGCCAGCAGTTCCAACCGGGGAGGAGAAAAACTGTTTTTT; CDR3: CASSSNRGGEKLFF
D: .; J: TRBJ1-2; V: TRBV6-5; size: .; DNA: TGTGCCAGCAGTTACTCCTACAGGGCGGGCTATGGCTACACCTTC; CDR3: CASSYSYRAGYGYTF
D: .; J: TRBJ2-3; V: TRBV5-5; size: few; DNA: TGTGCCAGCAGCTTGGTTTTGCAAGATACGCAGTATTTT; CDR3: CASSLVLQDTQYF
D: TRBD2; J: TRBJ2-7; V: TRBV5-1; size: few; DNA: TGCGCCAGCAGCTTGACAGCGGGGGATACCTACGAGCAGTACTTC; CDR3: CASSLTAGDTYEQYF
D: .; J: TRBJ2-7; V: TRBV7-8; size: few; DNA: TGTGCCAGCAGCTTAGCAGGGATCCGCTACGAGCAGTACTTC; CDR3: CASSLAGIRYEQYF
D: .; J: TRBJ2-1; V: TRBV18; size: .; DNA: TGTGCCAGCTCACCATCGCTCGCGAGCTCCTACAATGAGCAGTTCTTC; CDR3: CASSPSLASSYNEQFF
D: TRBD2; J: TRBJ2-4; V: TRBV28; size: few; DNA: TGTGCCAGCAGTTCATCCGGGACTAGAAGGGCCAAAAACATTCAGTACTTC; CDR3: CASSSSGTRRAKNIQYF
D: TRBD2; J: TRBJ2-1; V: TRBV25-1; size: .; DNA: TGTGCCAGCAGTGGGTTAAGCAGCGGGGCCTACAATGAGCAGTTCTTC; CDR3: CASSGLSSGAYNEQFF
D: .; J: TRBJ2-7; V: TRBV28; size: few; DNA: TGTGCCAGCAGTTTACGAGGGACGAAAAAGCAGTACTTC; CDR3: CASSLRGTKKQYF
D: TRBD1; J: TRBJ2-6; V: TRBV4-3; size: .; DNA: TGCGCCAGCAGCTCGACAGGGATGGGCTCTGGGGCCAACGTCCTGACTTTC; CDR3: CASSSTGMGSGANVLTF
D: TRBD2; J: TRBJ2-5; V: TRBV7-2; size: few; DNA: TGTGCCAGCAGCTTAGTACTAGCGGGAGTCTGGGAGACCCAGTACTTC; CDR3: CASSLVLAGVWETQYF
D: TRBD1; J: TRBJ1-1; V: TRBV2; size: few; DNA: TGTGCCAGCAGGGGACAGCCGAACACTGAAGCTTTCTTT; CDR3: CASRGQPNTEAFF
D: .; J: TRBJ1-1; V: TRBV20-1; size: few; DNA: TGCAGTGCTAGAGGGTACACTGAAGCTTTCTTT; CDR3: CSARGYTEAFF
D: TRBD1; J: TRBJ1-1; V: TRBV7-2; size: few; DNA: TGTGCCAGCACCCTAACAGGGGGAGCTTTCTTT; CDR3: CASTLTGGAFF
D: .; J: TRBJ1-2; V: TRBV18; size: .; DNA: TGTGCCAGCTCACGGGGCATTTCTACAGCTAACTATGGCTACACCTTC; CDR3: CASSRGISTANYGYTF
D: TRBD2; J: TRBJ2-1; V: TRBV2; size: few; DNA: TGTGCCAGCACGGGGACTAGCGGGAACGTTGAGCAGTTCTTC; CDR3: CASTGTSGNVEQFF
D: TRBD2; J: TRBJ2-1; V: TRBV15; size: .; DNA: TGTGCCACCAGCAGAAGTAAGCTTGGACTAGCGGGAGGCAGATACAATGAGCAGTTCTTC; CDR3: CATSRSKLGLAGGRYNEQFF
D: .; J: TRBJ2-7; V: TRBV18; size: .; DNA: TGTGCCAGCTCACCACAGGACGGCTCCGAGCAGTACTTC; CDR3: CASSPQDGSEQYF
D: TRBD1; J: TRBJ1-4; V: TRBV5-1; size: .; DNA: TGCGCCAGCAGCTTGGCCGGGCGACAGGGAAGAGGGCTTAATGAAAAACTGTTTTTT; CDR3: CASSLAGRQGRGLNEKLFF
D: .; J: TRBJ2-7; V: TRBV11-2; size: .; DNA: TGTGCCAGCAGCTTTTATGGCAGGGAGCAGTACTTC; CDR3: CASSFYGREQYF
D: TRBD2; J: TRBJ2-7; V: TRBV11-1; size: few; DNA: TGTGCCAGCAGCTTGACTCTAGCGGGAGGGGCCTACGAGCAGTACTTC; CDR3: CASSLTLAGGAYEQYF
D: .; J: TRBJ2-7; V: TRBV27; size: few; DNA: TGTGCCAGCAGCTGGCGGGGGCCACCCTACGAGCAGTACTTC; CDR3: CASSWRGPPYEQYF
D: TRBD2; J: TRBJ2-3; V: TRBV2; size: .; DNA: TGTGCCAGCAGTTCATTAGCGGGAGGGCCAGATACGCAGTATTTT; CDR3: CASSSLAGGPDTQYF
D: .; J: TRBJ2-5; V: TRBV7-2; size: few; DNA: TGTGCCAGCAGCTTAGTGGCGGCGCCTAGGGACCAGTACTTC; CDR3: CASSLVAAPRDQYF
D: TRBD1; J: TRBJ2-5; V: TRBV7-2; size: few; DNA: TGTGCCAGCAGCTTGTACAGGGGGCGGGGAGAGACCCAGTACTTC; CDR3: CASSLYRGRGETQYF
D: TRBD1; J: TRBJ2-5; V: TRBV5-1; size: .; DNA: TGCGCCAGCAGCTTCGGGACAGCACGTCAAGAGACCCAGTACTTC; CDR3: CASSFGTARQETQYF
D: .; J: TRBJ2-5; V: TRBV27; size: .; DNA: TGTGCCAGCAGTTGGGCAGGGTCAGAGACCCAGTACTTC; CDR3: CASSWAGSETQYF
D: TRBD2; J: TRBJ2-3; V: TRBV7-2; size: few; DNA: TGTGCCAGCAGCGCCAGAGCGGGACCCACAGATACGCAGTATTTT; CDR3: CASSARAGPTDTQYF
D: .; J: TRBJ2-1; V: TRBV4-3; size: few; DNA: TGCGCCAGCAGCCAAGATGTGGGCTCCTACAATGAGCAGTTCTTC; CDR3: CASSQDVGSYNEQFF
D: TRBD2; J: TRBJ2-2; V: TRBV14; size: .; DNA: TGTGCCAGCAGCCTATCACTCGGACTAGCGGGACACACCGGGGAGCTGTTTTTT; CDR3: CASSLSLGLAGHTGELFF
D: .; J: TRBJ2-3; V: TRBV28; size: few; DNA: TGTGCCAGCAGTCCCCACGCCGCAGATACGCAGTATTTT; CDR3: CASSPHAADTQYF
D: .; J: TRBJ2-2; V: TRBV19; size: .; DNA: TGTGCCAGTAGTATAGATTACCGACAGCTCACCGGGGAGCTGTTTTTT; CDR3: CASSIDYRQLTGELFF
D: .; J: TRBJ2-1; V: TRBV4-1; size: few; DNA: TGCGCCAGCAGCGCCCCCGGACAGAGTTCTAACAATGAGCAGTTCTTC; CDR3: CASSAPGQSSNNEQFF
D: .; J: TRBJ2-7; V: TRBV29-1; size: few; DNA: TGCAGCGTTGTTGCCGGCCCAACCGGTTCCTACGAGCAGTACTTC; CDR3: CSVVAGPTGSYEQYF
D: .; J: TRBJ2-3; V: TRBV11-2; size: few; DNA: TGTGCCAGCAGCTTAGCCCGCCAGAAGTACACAGATACGCAGTATTTT; CDR3: CASSLARQKYTDTQYF
D: .; J: TRBJ2-5; V: TRBV5-4; size: .; DNA: TGTGCCAGCAGCTTGTGGGGCAGCCAAGAGACCCAGTACTTC; CDR3: CASSLWGSQETQYF
D: .; J: TRBJ2-5; V: TRBV4-3; size: .; DNA: TGCGCCAGCAGCCAAGCGGCATCCCAAGAGACCCAGTACTTC; CDR3: CASSQAASQETQYF
D: TRBD2; J: TRBJ2-5; V: TRBV7-2; size: .; DNA: TGTGCCAGCAGCTTCCCCACTAGCGGGAGTGAGACCCAGTACTTC; CDR3: CASSFPTSGSETQYF
D: TRBD1; J: TRBJ1-1; V: TRBV19; size: .; DNA: TGTGCCAGTAGTGTCCTACCGGGACAGGCGAACACTGAAGCTTTCTTT; CDR3: CASSVLPGQANTEAFF
D: .; J: TRBJ1-5; V: TRBV2; size: .; DNA: TGTGCCAGCAGTGAACTGGACAGTCATAGCAATCAGCCCCAGCATTTT; CDR3: CASSELDSHSNQPQHF